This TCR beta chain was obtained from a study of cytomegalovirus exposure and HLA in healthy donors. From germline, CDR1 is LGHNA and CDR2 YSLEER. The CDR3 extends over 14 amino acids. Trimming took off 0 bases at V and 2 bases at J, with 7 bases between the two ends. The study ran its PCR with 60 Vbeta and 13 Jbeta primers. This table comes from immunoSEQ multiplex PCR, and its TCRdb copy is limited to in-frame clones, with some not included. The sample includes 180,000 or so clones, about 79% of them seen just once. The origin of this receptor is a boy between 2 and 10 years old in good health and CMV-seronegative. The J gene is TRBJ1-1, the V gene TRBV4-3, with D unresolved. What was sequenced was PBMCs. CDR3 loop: CASSQDPSNTEAFF. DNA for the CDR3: TGCGCCAGCAGCCAAGACCCCAGTAACACTGAAGCTTTCTTT.